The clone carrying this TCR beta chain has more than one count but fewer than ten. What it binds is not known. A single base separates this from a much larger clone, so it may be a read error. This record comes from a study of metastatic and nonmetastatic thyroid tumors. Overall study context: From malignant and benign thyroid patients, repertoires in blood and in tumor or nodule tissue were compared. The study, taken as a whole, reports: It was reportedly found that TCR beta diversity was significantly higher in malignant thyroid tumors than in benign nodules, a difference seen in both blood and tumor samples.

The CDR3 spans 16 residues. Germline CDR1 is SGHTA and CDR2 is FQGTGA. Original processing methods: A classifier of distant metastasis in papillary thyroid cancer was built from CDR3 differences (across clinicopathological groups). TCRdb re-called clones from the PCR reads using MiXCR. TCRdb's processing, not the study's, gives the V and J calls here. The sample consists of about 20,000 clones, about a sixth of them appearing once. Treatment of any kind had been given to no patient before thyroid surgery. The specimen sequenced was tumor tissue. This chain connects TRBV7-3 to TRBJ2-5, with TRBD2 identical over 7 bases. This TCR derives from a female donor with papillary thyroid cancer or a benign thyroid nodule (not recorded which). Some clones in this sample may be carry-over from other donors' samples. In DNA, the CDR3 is TGTGCCAGAAGCTTAACGCCTAGCGGCCCCCAAGAGACCCAGTACTTC. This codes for CARSLTPSGPQETQYF.